The rows below give T cell receptor beta chains drawn from one sample of a study of T cell changes during pregnancy in multiple sclerosis. Here immunoSEQ multiplex PCR was the method, and the copy in TCRdb shows in-frame clones only, minus some. The sample shows approximately 92,000 clones, more than 90% of them seen only once. This material consisted of peripheral blood, taken in the first trimester of pregnancy. Receptors were obtained from a female donor with multiple sclerosis, enrolled in a pregnancy study. Both conserved end residues are part of each CDR3. The D gene is left open where the match is weak. Rows give clone size only sometimes, using once, few, many, or a class for an expanded clone.

TRBJ1-5,15,TRBV19,.,.,CASSSRGAINQPQHF,TGTGCCAGTAGTTCCCGGGGGGCGATTAATCAGCCCCAGCATTTT
TRBJ1-5,17,TRBV19,TRBD1,.,CASTLYTDPTGLQPQHF,TGTGCCAGTACGCTTTATACGGATCCGACAGGGTTACAGCCCCAGCATTTT
TRBJ2-7,14,TRBV2,.,.,CASSEVGAAYEQYF,TGTGCCAGCAGTGAAGTAGGGGCAGCCTACGAGCAGTACTTC
TRBJ1-2,15,TRBV15,.,.,CATSRDLDSRHGYTF,TGTGCCACCAGCAGAGATCTCGACAGTCGTCATGGCTACACCTTC
TRBJ2-1,15,TRBV6-4,TRBD1,.,CASSAAGGEGSEQFF,TGTGCCAGCAGTGCCGCAGGGGGCGAAGGTTCTGAGCAGTTCTTC
TRBJ1-1,14,TRBV4-1,.,once,CASSQVDMNTEAFF,TGCGCCAGCAGCCAAGTTGACATGAACACTGAAGCTTTCTTT
TRBJ1-2,14,TRBV7-8,TRBD1,.,CASSIQGKGDGYTF,TGTGCCAGCAGCATACAGGGGAAGGGGGATGGCTACACCTTC
TRBJ2-5,14,TRBV5-6,.,.,CASSLGVGVETQYF,TGTGCCAGCAGCTTGGGAGTGGGAGTTGAGACCCAGTACTTC
TRBJ2-7,14,TRBV15,.,.,CATSIADPGGEQYF,TGTGCCACCAGCATTGCGGACCCTGGAGGCGAGCAGTACTTC
TRBJ2-7,14,TRBV13,.,.,CASSLGRRYYEQYF,TGTGCCAGCAGCTTAGGGCGGCGGTACTACGAGCAGTACTTC
TRBJ1-5,13,TRBV27,.,.,CASSFGGLQPQHF,TGTGCCAGCAGTTTCGGGGGGCTGCAGCCCCAGCATTTT
TRBJ2-7,15,TRBV27,TRBD2,.,CASSSLAGSSYEQYF,TGTGCCAGCAGTTCACTAGCGGGGAGCTCCTACGAGCAGTACTTC
TRBJ2-5,12,TRBV5-1,.,.,CASSFPVGTQYF,TGCGCCAGCAGCTTCCCGGTTGGGACCCAGTACTTC
TRBJ1-3,13,TRBV5-8,.,once,CASSFGLGNTIYF,TGTGCCAGCAGCTTCGGACTCGGAAACACCATATATTTT
TRBJ1-4,14,TRBV27,TRBD1,.,CASGQGKFAEKLFF,TGTGCCAGCGGACAGGGGAAGTTTGCTGAAAAACTGTTTTTT
TRBJ2-3,17,TRBV5-6,TRBD2,.,CASSPVGVAGGRDTQYF,TGTGCCAGCAGCCCCGTTGGGGTAGCGGGAGGACGAGATACGCAGTATTTT
TRBJ2-1,15,TRBV19,.,.,CASSRDFSSYNEQFF,TGTGCCAGTAGCAGGGACTTCAGCTCCTACAATGAGCAGTTCTTC
TRBJ1-1,11,TRBV15,.,.,CATGSGREAFF,TGTGCCACGGGGAGCGGGCGTGAAGCTTTCTTT
TRBJ2-3,15,TRBV5-1,.,.,CASSLSSGTGGTQYF,TGCGCCAGCAGCTTGTCTAGCGGGACAGGAGGTACGCAGTATTTT
TRBJ2-7,15,TRBV7-8,.,.,CASSPGQGGTYEQYF,TGTGCCAGCAGCCCCGGGCAGGGGGGCACCTACGAGCAGTACTTC
TRBJ1-2,18,TRBV14,TRBD1,.,CASSQENLMTGENYGYTF,TGTGCCAGCAGCCAAGAAAACCTCATGACAGGGGAAAACTATGGCTACACCTTC
TRBJ2-7,14,TRBV7-6,.,.,CASSLQAEGYEQYF,TGTGCCAGCAGCCTCCAGGCCGAGGGCTACGAGCAGTACTTC
TRBJ2-7,16,TRBV5-6,TRBD2,.,CASSQGLAGSLYEQYF,TGTGCCAGCAGCCAGGGACTAGCGGGATCCCTCTACGAGCAGTACTTC
TRBJ2-2,18,TRBV7-9,.,.,CASSLDFFRDMNTGELFF,TGTGCCAGCAGCTTAGATTTTTTCCGGGACATGAACACCGGGGAGCTGTTTTTT
TRBJ2-1,13,TRBV6-1,.,.,CASSVDRNNEQFF,TGTGCCAGCAGTGTAGACAGAAACAATGAGCAGTTCTTC
TRBJ2-7,13,TRBV27,.,.,CASSRSLAPEQYF,TGTGCCAGCAGTCGTTCACTAGCTCCCGAGCAGTACTTC
TRBJ2-1,12,TRBV19,.,.,CASSISSGEQFF,TGTGCCAGTAGTATTAGTAGCGGTGAGCAGTTCTTC
TRBJ2-3,12,TRBV19,TRBD2,.,CASSAREGTQYF,TGTGCCAGTAGTGCACGGGAGGGTACGCAGTATTTT
TRBJ2-5,18,TRBV10-2,TRBD2,.,CASSESTWTGLAIETQYF,TGCGCCAGCAGTGAGTCGACTTGGACGGGACTAGCAATAGAGACCCAGTACTTC
TRBJ2-1,15,TRBV6-6,TRBD2,.,CASSPLAGGYNEQFF,TGTGCCAGCAGCCCTCTAGCGGGAGGATACAATGAGCAGTTCTTC
TRBJ2-2,14,TRBV5-1,.,.,CASTGDQGTGELFF,TGCGCCAGCACAGGGGATCAGGGGACCGGGGAGCTGTTTTTT
TRBJ2-5,13,TRBV5-6,.,once,CASSLDRVETQYF,TGTGCCAGCAGCTTGGACAGGGTGGAGACCCAGTACTTC
TRBJ2-7,13,TRBV6-1,TRBD1,.,CASRQGYELEQYF,TGTGCCAGCAGACAGGGGTATGAGCTTGAGCAGTACTTC
TRBJ1-2,16,TRBV9,TRBD1,.,CASSVDRDLGLDGYTF,TGTGCCAGCAGCGTGGACAGGGATTTGGGTTTGGATGGCTACACCTTC
TRBJ2-1,15,TRBV5-5,TRBD1,few,CASSPFRDRDNEQFF,TGTGCCAGCAGCCCATTCCGGGACAGGGATAATGAGCAGTTCTTC
TRBJ2-7,17,TRBV11-2,TRBD1,once,CASSPRPGQGRSYEQYF,TGTGCCAGCAGCCCACGCCCCGGACAGGGGAGGTCCTACGAGCAGTACTTC
TRBJ2-7,14,TRBV11-2,TRBD1,.,CASSRMTGAGEQYF,TGTGCCAGCAGCCGGATGACAGGGGCAGGAGAGCAGTACTTC
TRBJ1-3,13,TRBV28,TRBD1,.,CASRTGVENTIYF,TGTGCCAGCAGAACAGGGGTGGAAAACACCATATATTTT
TRBJ1-5,15,TRBV28,.,.,CASSSPFSSNQPQHF,TGTGCCAGCAGTTCCCCATTTAGTAGCAATCAGCCCCAGCATTTT
TRBJ2-7,13,TRBV19,.,.,CASSGARTYEQYF,TGTGCCAGTAGTGGGGCGCGCACCTACGAGCAGTACTTC
TRBJ2-1,17,TRBV19,TRBD2,once,CASSLQTSGRALNEQFF,TGTGCCAGTAGTCTTCAGACTAGCGGGAGGGCGTTAAATGAGCAGTTCTTC
TRBJ1-1,14,TRBV5-4,.,.,CASSPGSTNTEAFF,TGTGCCAGCAGCCCGGGGAGCACGAACACTGAAGCTTTCTTT
TRBJ2-7,15,TRBV28,.,few,CASSLMAGKGYEQYF,TGTGCCAGCAGTTTAATGGCAGGGAAGGGGTACGAGCAGTACTTC
TRBJ2-1,15,TRBV10-2,.,.,CASSEGAGWGGEQFF,TGCGCCAGCAGTGAGGGGGCGGGGTGGGGTGGTGAGCAGTTCTTC
TRBJ1-2,16,TRBV6-1,.,.,CASSEWRTLSSYGYTF,TGTGCCAGCAGTGAATGGCGGACTCTTTCCTCTTATGGCTACACCTTC
TRBJ1-5,14,TRBV2,TRBD1,.,CASSVGQENQPQHF,TGTGCCAGCAGTGTAGGACAGGAGAATCAGCCCCAGCATTTT
TRBJ2-4,13,TRBV11-2,.,.,CASSFLAKNIQYF,TGTGCCAGCAGCTTCCTAGCCAAAAACATTCAGTACTTC
TRBJ2-7,14,TRBV27,TRBD2,.,CATTDRLASIEQYF,TGTGCCACCACCGACCGACTAGCGAGCATCGAGCAGTACTTC
TRBJ2-5,12,TRBV30,.,once,CAWTVPPRGQYF,TGTGCCTGGACCGTGCCCCCCCGGGGCCAGTACTTC
TRBJ1-1,12,TRBV10-3,.,.,CAIRTDNTEAFF,TGTGCCATAAGGACAGACAACACTGAAGCTTTCTTT
TRBJ2-6,16,TRBV7-9,TRBD1,.,CASSSRDRAGANVLTF,TGTGCCAGCAGCTCCCGGGACAGGGCTGGGGCCAACGTCCTGACTTTC
TRBJ1-2,12,TRBV29-1,.,.,CSVKPERYGYTF,TGCAGCGTTAAGCCGGAGCGGTATGGCTACACCTTC
TRBJ2-7,15,TRBV6-6,.,.,CASSSLGLMSGEQYF,TGTGCCAGCAGTTCACTGGGTCTGATGAGCGGCGAGCAGTACTTC